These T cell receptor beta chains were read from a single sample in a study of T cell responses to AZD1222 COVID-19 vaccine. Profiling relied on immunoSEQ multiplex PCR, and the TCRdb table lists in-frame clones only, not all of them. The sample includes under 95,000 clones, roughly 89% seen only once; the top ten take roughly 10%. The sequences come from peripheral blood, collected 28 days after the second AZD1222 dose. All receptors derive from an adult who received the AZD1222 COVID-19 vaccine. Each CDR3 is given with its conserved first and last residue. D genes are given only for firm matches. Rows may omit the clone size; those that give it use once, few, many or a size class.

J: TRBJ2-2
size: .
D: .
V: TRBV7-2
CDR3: CASTDQPWGAGGELFF
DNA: TGTGCCAGCACCGACCAGCCGTGGGGCGCGGGCGGGGAGCTGTTTTTT

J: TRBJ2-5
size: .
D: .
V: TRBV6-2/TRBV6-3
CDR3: CASSYSLQSRPQTQYF
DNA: TGTGCCAGCAGTTACTCCTTGCAATCGCGGCCGCAGACCCAGTACTTC

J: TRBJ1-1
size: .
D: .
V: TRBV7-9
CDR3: CASSLVQGNTEAFF
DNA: TGTGCCAGCAGCTTAGTACAGGGGAACACTGAAGCTTTCTTT

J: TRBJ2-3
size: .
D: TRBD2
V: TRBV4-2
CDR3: CASSQDTSGGADTQYF
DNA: TGTGCCAGCAGCCAAGACACGAGCGGGGGGGCAGATACGCAGTATTTT

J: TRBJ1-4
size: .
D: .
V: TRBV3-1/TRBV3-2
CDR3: CATTRQPLVTNEKLFF
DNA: TGTGCCACAACTCGACAGCCGCTTGTGACTAATGAAAAACTGTTTTTT

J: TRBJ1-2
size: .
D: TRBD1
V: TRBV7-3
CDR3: CASSPGQGAAGYTF
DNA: TGTGCCAGCAGCCCAGGACAGGGGGCGGCTGGCTACACCTTC

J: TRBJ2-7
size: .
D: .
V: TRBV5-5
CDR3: CASSGTGSYEQYF
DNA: TGTGCCAGCAGCGGCACAGGATCCTACGAGCAGTACTTC

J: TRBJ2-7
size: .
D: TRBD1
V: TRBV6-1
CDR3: CASSDTDRGPYEQYF
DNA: TGTGCCAGCAGTGACACGGACAGGGGACCATACGAGCAGTACTTC

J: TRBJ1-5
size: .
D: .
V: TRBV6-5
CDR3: CASSRTAATGPQHF
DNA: TGTGCCAGCAGCCGGACGGCGGCGACGGGGCCCCAGCATTTT

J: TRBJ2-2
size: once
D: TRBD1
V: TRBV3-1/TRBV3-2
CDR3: CASSPGTGLTGELFF
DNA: TGTGCCAGCAGCCCTGGGACAGGTCTGACCGGGGAGCTGTTTTTT

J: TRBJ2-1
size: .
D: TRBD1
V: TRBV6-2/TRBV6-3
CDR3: CASSWGQINNEQFF
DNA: TGTGCCAGCAGTTGGGGACAGATAAACAATGAGCAGTTCTTC

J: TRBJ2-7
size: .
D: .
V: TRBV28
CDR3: CASSSAAGWYEQYF
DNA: TGTGCCAGCAGTTCGGCAGCGGGTTGGTACGAGCAGTACTTC

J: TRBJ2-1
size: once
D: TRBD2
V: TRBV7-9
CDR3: CASILAGGNEQFF
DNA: TGTGCCAGCATACTAGCGGGGGGAAATGAGCAGTTCTTC

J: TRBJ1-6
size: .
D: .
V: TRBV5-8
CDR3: CASSFRQNRVRPLHF
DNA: TGTGCCAGCAGCTTCAGACAGAACCGAGTTCGTCCCCTCCACTTT

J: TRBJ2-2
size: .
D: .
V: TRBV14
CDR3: CASSHSTGELFF
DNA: TGTGCCAGCAGCCATAGCACCGGGGAGCTGTTTTTT

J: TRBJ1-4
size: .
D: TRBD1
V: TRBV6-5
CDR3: CASRGQGSQFF
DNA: TGTGCCAGCAGAGGACAGGGGAGTCAGTTTTTT

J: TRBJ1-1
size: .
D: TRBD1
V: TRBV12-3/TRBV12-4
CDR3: CASSGQGNTEAFF
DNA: TGTGCCAGCAGTGGACAGGGTAACACTGAAGCTTTCTTT

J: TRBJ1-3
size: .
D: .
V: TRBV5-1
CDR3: CASSLGQFGNTIYF
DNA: TGCGCCAGCAGCCTCGGACAGTTTGGAAACACCATATATTTT

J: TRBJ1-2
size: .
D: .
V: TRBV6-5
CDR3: CAILSQTDGYTF
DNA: TGTGCCATCCTGAGCCAAACCGATGGCTACACCTTC

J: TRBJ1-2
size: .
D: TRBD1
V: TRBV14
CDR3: CASSRRQTGVYGYTF
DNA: TGTGCCAGCAGCCGACGACAGACAGGGGTCTATGGCTACACCTTC

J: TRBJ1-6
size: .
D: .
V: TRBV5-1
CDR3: CASSLKRGNNSPLHF
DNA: TGCGCCAGCAGCTTGAAAAGGGGCAATAATTCACCCCTCCACTTT

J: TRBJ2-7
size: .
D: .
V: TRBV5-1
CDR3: CASSLAQKSDEQYF
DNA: TGCGCCAGCAGCTTGGCACAGAAATCGGACGAGCAGTACTTC

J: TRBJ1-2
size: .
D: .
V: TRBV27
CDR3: CASSLDGEGYGYTF
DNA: TGTGCCAGCAGTCTGGACGGGGAAGGGTATGGCTACACCTTC

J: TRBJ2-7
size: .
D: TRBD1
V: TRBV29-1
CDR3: CSARRDRLYEQYF
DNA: TGCAGCGCACGCCGGGACAGGCTCTACGAGCAGTACTTC

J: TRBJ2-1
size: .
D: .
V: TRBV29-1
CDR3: CSVVSRPSSYNEQFF
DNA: TGCAGCGTTGTGTCACGACCGAGCTCCTACAATGAGCAGTTCTTC

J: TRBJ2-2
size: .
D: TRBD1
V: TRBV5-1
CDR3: CASSIQGSGELFF
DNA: TGCGCCAGCAGTATACAGGGGTCCGGGGAGCTGTTTTTT

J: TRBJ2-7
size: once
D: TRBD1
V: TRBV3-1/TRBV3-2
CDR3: CASSRHGQGNSYEQYF
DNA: TGTGCCAGCAGCCGCCATGGACAGGGGAACTCCTACGAGCAGTACTTC

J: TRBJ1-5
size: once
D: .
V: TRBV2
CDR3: CASSEGTAPNQPQHF
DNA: TGTGCCAGCAGTGAAGGGACAGCGCCTAATCAGCCCCAGCATTTT

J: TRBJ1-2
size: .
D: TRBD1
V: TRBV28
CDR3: CASSGQGDGYTF
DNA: TGTGCCAGCAGCGGACAGGGTGATGGCTACACCTTC

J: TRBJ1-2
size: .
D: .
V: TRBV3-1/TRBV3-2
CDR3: CASSQEGDNYGYTF
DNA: TGTGCCAGCAGCCAAGAAGGCGACAACTATGGCTACACCTTC

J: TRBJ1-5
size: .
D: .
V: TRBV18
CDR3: CASSPGLGRDQPQHF
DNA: TGTGCCAGCTCACCTGGGCTCGGCAGAGATCAGCCCCAGCATTTT

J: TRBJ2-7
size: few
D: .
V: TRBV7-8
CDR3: CASSLGQRSYEQYF
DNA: TGTGCCAGCAGCTTAGGCCAGCGCTCCTACGAGCAGTACTTC

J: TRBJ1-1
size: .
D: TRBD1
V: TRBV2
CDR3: CASRGDSSEAFF
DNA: TGTGCCAGCAGGGGGGACAGCTCCGAAGCTTTCTTT

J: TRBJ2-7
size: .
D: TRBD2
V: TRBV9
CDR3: CASTPGTSGAPHEQYF
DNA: TGTGCCAGCACCCCTGGGACTAGCGGGGCCCCCCACGAGCAGTACTTC

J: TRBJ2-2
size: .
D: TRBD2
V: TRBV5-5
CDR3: CASSPRVGGTTGELFF
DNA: TGTGCCAGCAGCCCACGGGTCGGGGGGACCACCGGGGAGCTGTTTTTT

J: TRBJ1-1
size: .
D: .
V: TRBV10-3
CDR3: CAISELGGVNTEAFF
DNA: TGTGCCATCAGTGAGTTGGGAGGGGTGAACACTGAAGCTTTCTTT

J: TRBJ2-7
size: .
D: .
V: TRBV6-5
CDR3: CASSPHPEGSYEQYF
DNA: TGTGCCAGCAGTCCCCACCCCGAGGGCTCCTACGAGCAGTACTTC

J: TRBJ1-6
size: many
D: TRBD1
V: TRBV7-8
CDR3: CASSLRTGGMSYNSPLHF
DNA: TGTGCCAGCAGCTTAAGGACAGGGGGAATGTCCTATAATTCACCCCTCCACTTT

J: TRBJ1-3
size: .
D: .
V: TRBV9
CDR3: CASSGQVFSGNTIYF
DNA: TGTGCCAGCAGCGGACAGGTGTTCTCTGGAAACACCATATATTTT

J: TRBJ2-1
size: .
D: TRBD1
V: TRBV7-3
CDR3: CASSLGEQGGEQFF
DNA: TGTGCCAGCAGCTTAGGGGAACAGGGGGGTGAGCAGTTCTTC

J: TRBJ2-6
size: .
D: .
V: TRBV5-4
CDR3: CASSLAFGSGANVLTF
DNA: TGTGCCAGCAGCTTGGCTTTCGGCTCTGGGGCCAACGTCCTGACTTTC

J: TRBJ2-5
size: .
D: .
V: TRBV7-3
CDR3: CASSLSPGAGETQYF
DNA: TGTGCCAGCAGCTTATCCCCGGGGGCGGGGGAGACCCAGTACTTC

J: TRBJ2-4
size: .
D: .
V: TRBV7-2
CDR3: CASSLDPDLFSLAKNIQYF
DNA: TGTGCCAGCAGCTTAGACCCGGACCTCTTCTCCTTAGCCAAAAACATTCAGTACTTC

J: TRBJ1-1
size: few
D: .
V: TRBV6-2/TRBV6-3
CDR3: CASTPTTAGNTEAFF
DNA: TGTGCCAGCACCCCTACTACCGCGGGGAACACTGAAGCTTTCTTT

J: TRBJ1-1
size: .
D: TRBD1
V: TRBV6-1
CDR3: CASSEYPDRLSFGHLNTEAFF
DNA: TGTGCCAGCAGTGAATACCCGGACAGGCTTTCCTTCGGGCATCTTAACACTGAAGCTTTCTTT

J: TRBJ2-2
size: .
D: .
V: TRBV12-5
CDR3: CASGLGGRANTGELFF
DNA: TGTGCTAGTGGTTTGGGAGGACGGGCAAACACCGGGGAGCTGTTTTTT

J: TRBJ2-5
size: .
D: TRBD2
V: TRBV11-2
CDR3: CASSLRLAGFQETQYF
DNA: TGTGCCAGCAGCCTCCGACTAGCGGGATTTCAAGAGACCCAGTACTTC

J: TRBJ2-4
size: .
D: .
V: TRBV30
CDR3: CAWSVRWGEDLAKNIQYF
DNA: TGTGCCTGGAGTGTACGTTGGGGGGAAGATTTAGCCAAAAACATTCAGTACTTC

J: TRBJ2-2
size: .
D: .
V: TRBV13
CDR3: CASSPSDRTTNTGELFF
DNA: TGTGCCAGCAGCCCCTCCGATCGGACTACGAACACCGGGGAGCTGTTTTTT

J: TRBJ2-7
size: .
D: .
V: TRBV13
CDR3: CASSPNAGQSQQYF
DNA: TGTGCCAGCAGCCCAAATGCGGGACAGAGTCAACAGTACTTC

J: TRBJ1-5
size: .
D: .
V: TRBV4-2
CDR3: CASSQDRYSNQPQHF
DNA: TGTGCCAGCAGCCAAGATCGGTATAGCAATCAGCCCCAGCATTTT

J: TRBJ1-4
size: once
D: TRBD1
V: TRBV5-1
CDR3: CASSLTGGVGEKLFF
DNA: TGCGCCAGCAGCTTGACAGGGGGCGTTGGTGAAAAACTGTTTTTT

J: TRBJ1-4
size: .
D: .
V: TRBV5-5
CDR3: CASRRGATNEKLFF
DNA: TGTGCCAGCAGAAGGGGCGCAACTAATGAAAAACTGTTTTTT

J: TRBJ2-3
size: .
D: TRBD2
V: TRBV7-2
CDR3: CASSSSAAGGSDTQYF
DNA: TGTGCCAGCAGCTCCTCAGCAGCGGGGGGCTCAGATACGCAGTATTTT

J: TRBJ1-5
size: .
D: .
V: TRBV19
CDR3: CASSPDRGNQPQHF
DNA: TGTGCCAGTAGTCCGGACAGAGGCAATCAGCCCCAGCATTTT

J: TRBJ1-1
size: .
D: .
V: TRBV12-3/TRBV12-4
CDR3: CATAWGTEAFF
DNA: TGTGCCACCGCTTGGGGAACTGAAGCTTTCTTT

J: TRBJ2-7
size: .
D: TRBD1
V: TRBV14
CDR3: CASSPRTGGDEQYF
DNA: TGTGCCAGCAGCCCTCGGACAGGGGGCGACGAGCAGTACTTC

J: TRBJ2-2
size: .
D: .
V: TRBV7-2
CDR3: CASSLAHANTGELFF
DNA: TGTGCCAGCAGCTTAGCTCACGCGAACACCGGGGAGCTGTTTTTT

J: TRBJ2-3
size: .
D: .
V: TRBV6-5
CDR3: CASGREEADTQYF
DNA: TGTGCCAGCGGCAGGGAAGAGGCAGATACGCAGTATTTT

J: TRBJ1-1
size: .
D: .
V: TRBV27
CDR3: CASSPRGGKNTEAFF
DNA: TGTGCCAGCAGTCCCCGGGGAGGGAAGAACACTGAAGCTTTCTTT